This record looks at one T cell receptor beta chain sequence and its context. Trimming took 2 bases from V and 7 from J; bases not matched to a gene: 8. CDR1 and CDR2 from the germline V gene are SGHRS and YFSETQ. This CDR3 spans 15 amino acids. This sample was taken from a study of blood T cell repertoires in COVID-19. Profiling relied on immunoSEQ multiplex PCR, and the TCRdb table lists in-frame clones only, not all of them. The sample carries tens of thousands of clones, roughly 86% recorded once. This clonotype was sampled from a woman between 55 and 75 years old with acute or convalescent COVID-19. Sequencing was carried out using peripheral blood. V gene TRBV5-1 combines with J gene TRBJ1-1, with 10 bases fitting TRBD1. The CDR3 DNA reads TGCGCCAGCAGCTTAGGGACAGGGGAAATTGATGAAGCTTTCTTT. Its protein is CASSLGTGEIDEAFF.